The 14 T cell receptor beta chains listed next were all sequenced from one sample in a study of T cell repertoires in cytomegalovirus infection. Their recognized antigens are unknown. TCRdb re-analysed the reads in MiXCR, keeping a single row per CDR3 protein. The repertoire holds about 55,000 distinct CDR3 sequences, with roughly 20% as singletons. The source was CD8+ T cells from cultured PBMCs, collected from culture after CMV antigen stimulation. All receptors derive from a human donor in good health (CMV status not recorded). Some clones in this sample may be carry-over from other donors' samples.

The genes are TRBV7-2 and TRBJ1-1; D ambiguous. CDR1 SGHTA and CDR2 FQGNSA come from the germline V gene. V gave up 5 bases and J gave up 3 bases, with 16 bases separating them. CDR3 length: 15 amino acids. The CDR3 protein is CASSVNAGIDTEAFF. The CDR3 region has the DNA TGTGCCAGCAGCGTCAACGCGGGGATCGACACTGAAGCTTTCTTT.

This chain links TRBV7-6 with TRBJ1-1; TRBD1 agrees at 10 bases. Germline V gene data show CDR1 as SGHVS and CDR2 as FNYEAQ. The CDR3 length is 15 residues. The trim removed 5 bases at V and 5 bases at J, leaving 8 bases unmatched. The CDR3 region has the DNA TGTGCCAGCAGCCCACGACAGGGGGCAGGAACTGAAGCTTTCTTT. It encodes CASSPRQGAGTEAFF.

This clonotype was detected ten times or more. The CDR3 DNA sequence: TGTGCCAGCAGTTCCGGCTTACTCTATGGCTACACCTTC. As protein: CASSSGLLYGYTF. This rearrangement joins TRBV11-1 to TRBJ1-2; D uncertain. V was cut by 6 bases and J by 4 bases, with 12 bases left in between. Germline CDR1 and CDR2: SGHAT and FQDESV (reference sequence). The CDR3 has 13 amino acids. The entire variable domain, with the rest obtained from reference TRBV11-1 and TRBJ1-2, is as follows: EAEVAQSPRYKITEKSQAVAFWCDPISGHATLYWYRQILGQGPELLVQFQDESVVDDSQLPKDRFSAERLKGVDSTLKIQPAELGDSAMYLCASSSGLLYGYTFGSGTRLTVV.

The V and J genes are TRBV27 and TRBJ1-1, with D unresolved. Trimming removed 3 bases from V and 4 bases from J, with 12 bases in between. This CDR3 has 14 amino acids. From germline, CDR1 is MNHEY and CDR2 SMNVEV (reference sequence). In DNA, the CDR3 is TGTGCCAGCAGTTTTGGTAGTCTTGGCACTGAAGCTTTCTTT. Encoded protein: CASSFGSLGTEAFF.

This clonotype was counted only a few times. One end of the junction fails to match germline, which may point to a read error. The chain employs TRBV7-3 and TRBJ1-2; 7 nucleotides agree with TRBD1. Germline CDR1 is SGHTA and CDR2 is FQGTGA. The CDR3 runs 11 residues. CDR3 sequence (DNA): TGTGCCAGCAGCTCAGGACAGGTTTGGGCCTTC. It encodes CASSSGQVWAF. Complete variable domain (other parts from reference TRBV7-3 and TRBJ1-2): GAGVSQTPSNKVTEKGKYVELRCDPISGHTALYWYRQSLGQGPEFLIYFQGTGAADDSGLPNDRFFAVRPEGSVSTLKIQRTERGDSAVYLCASSSGQVWAFGSGTRLTVV.

In the case of this clonotype: At one end the junction does not follow the germline gene, possibly because of a read error. The chain joins TRBV2 to TRBJ2-2, with D perhaps TRBD1 or TRBD2 (5 bases each). The CDR3 is 13 residues long. CDR1 is SNHLY and CDR2 is FYNNEI in the germline V gene. The CDR3 region is CASDSLGPGELFF. Here the CDR3 DNA reads TGTGCCAGCGATTCCCTGGGGCCCGGGGAGCTGTTTTTC.

Only a few counts were recorded for this clonotype. CDR3 loop: CASSHGSGPFYEQYF. In nucleotides, the CDR3 is TGTGCCAGCAGCCACGGGAGCGGACCTTTCTACGAGCAGTACTTC. The chain links TRBV7-6 to TRBJ2-7; maybe TRBD2 (6 bases). The CDR3 runs 15 residues. Trimming left V 5 bases short and J 3 bases short, with 17 bases between. The germline V gene encodes CDR1 SGHVS and CDR2 FNYEAQ.

This clonotype was observed many times. The chain uses TRBV6-5 and TRBJ1-1; TRBD1 aligns across 8 bases. The CDR3 consists of 16 residues. Unmatched junction bases numbered 5, after V lost 0 bases and J lost 2 bases. From germline, CDR1 is MNHEY and CDR2 SVGAGI. CDR3 coding DNA: TGTGCCAGCAGTTACTCTGCGACAGGGGTTAACACTGAAGCTTTCTTT. It codes for CASSYSATGVNTEAFF.

This clonotype was observed a few times. This chain joins TRBV6-6 and TRBJ2-2; 10 bases are shared with TRBD2. Unmatched junction bases numbered 5, after V lost 7 bases and J lost 3 bases. The CDR3 is 15 residues long. Germline CDR1 reads MNHNY; CDR2 reads SVGAGI (reference sequence). This CDR3 is CASILAGAHTGELFF. The CDR3 coding sequence is TGTGCCAGCATTCTAGCGGGGGCACACACCGGGGAGCTGTTTTTT.

Many counts were recorded for this clonotype. This CDR3 reads CASSLEVTGGYEQFF. In DNA form, the CDR3 reads TGTGCCAGCAGCTTAGAGGTGACAGGGGGTTATGAGCAGTTCTTC. V and J are TRBV7-2 and TRBJ2-1; TRBD1 aligns across 9 bases. The J segment lost 8 bases and the V segment lost 1 base, leaving 6 bases of the junction unmatched. This CDR3 is built from 15 residues. In germline, CDR1 is SGHTA, CDR2 FQGNSA. Looking up the rest from reference TRBV7-2 and TRBJ2-1 gives the full variable domain: GAGVSQSPSNKVTEKGKDVELRCDPISGHTALYWYRQSLGQGLEFLIYFQGNSAPDKSGLPSDRFSAERTGGSVSTLTIQRTQQEDSAVYLCASSLEVTGGYEQFFGPGTRLTVL.

This clonotype was counted only a few times. The gene calls are TRBV12-3 or TRBV12-4 and TRBJ1-4, with D perhaps matching TRBD1 (5 bases). CDR3 length equals 18 residues. With 3 bases removed from V and 0 bases from J, the gap between germline ends came to 17 bases. The CDR3 spells CASSFLAGRFATNEKLFF. The DNA for the CDR3 is TGTGCCAGCAGTTTCCTGGCAGGGAGATTTGCAACTAATGAAAAACTGTTTTTT.

Only a few counts were recorded for this clonotype. The CDR3 reads CASSLTATSYNEQFF. The CDR3 DNA reads TGTGCCAGCAGTTTGACGGCTACCTCCTACAATGAGCAGTTCTTC. The V and J genes are TRBV27 and TRBJ2-1, with unresolved D. CDR3 length: 15 amino acids. Germline lookup yields CDR1 MNHEY and CDR2 SMNVEV (reference sequence). V lost 3 bases, J lost 0 bases, and 9 bases lay in between.

This clonotype was seen more than once but under ten times. This chain joins TRBV5-1 and TRBJ2-7; 10 nucleotides agree with TRBD1. V shed 2 bases, J shed 0 bases, and the junction held 5 bases outside the gene matches. The CDR3 runs to 16 residues. In germline, CDR1 is SGHRS, CDR2 YFSETQ. In DNA, the CDR3 is TGCGCCAGCAGCTTATACCGGGACAGGGGCTCCTACGAGCAGTACTTC. It specifies CASSLYRDRGSYEQYF.

This chain uses TRBV9 with TRBJ2-3; 7 bases match TRBD1. The trim removed 0 bases at V and 0 bases at J, leaving 4 bases unmatched. The CDR3 extends over 16 amino acids. Germline CDR1 and CDR2: SGDLS and YYNGEE. This CDR3 reads CASSVGVGGSTDTQYF. The CDR3 DNA reads TGTGCCAGCAGCGTAGGAGTAGGGGGCAGCACAGATACGCAGTATTTT.